One sample yielded the 25 T cell receptor beta chains listed below, sequenced in a study of blood T cell repertoires in COVID-19. This table comes from immunoSEQ multiplex PCR, and its TCRdb copy is limited to in-frame clones, with some not included. The profile shows approximately 100,000 clones, around 82% of them singletons. Sequenced material: peripheral blood. These receptors were collected from a man aged 60-69 years with acute or convalescent COVID-19.

The CDR3 DNA follows: TGTGCCAGCAGCCAAGTTCGGACAGACACTGAAGCTTTCTTT. Protein sequence: CASSQVRTDTEAFF. V usage is TRBV3-1 (or the pseudogene TRBV3-2) and J usage is TRBJ1-1; D possibly corresponds to TRBD1 (6 bases). Germline V gene lookup returns CDR1 LGHDT and CDR2 YNNKEL (reference sequence). The CDR3 is 14 amino acids. With 1 base removed from V and 3 bases from J, the gap between germline ends came to 9 bases.

The chain combines TRBV15 with TRBJ1-1, with TRBD1 as a possible D gene (6 bases). Germline V CDR1 and CDR2: LNHNV, YYDKDF (reference sequence). The CDR3 totals 13 residues. Trimming pared 1 base from V and 6 bases from J, leaving 9 bases between. The CDR3 nucleotides are TGTGCCACCAGCAGAGTGTACAGGGCTGAAGCTTTCTTT. This gives the protein CATSRVYRAEAFF.

Only one count was recorded for this clone. The chain links TRBV7-2 to TRBJ1-1; no clear D. Trimming cost V 3 bases and J 8 bases, with 13 bases left between them. This CDR3 spans 13 amino acids. The germline V gene encodes CDR1 SGHTA and CDR2 FQGNSA. CDR3 amino acids: CASSFIEHPEAFF. The CDR3 DNA sequence: TGTGCCAGCAGCTTTATCGAACACCCAGAAGCTTTCTTT. Filled out from reference TRBV7-2 and TRBJ1-1, the complete variable domain reads GAGVSQSPSNKVTEKGKDVELRCDPISGHTALYWYRQSLGQGLEFLIYFQGNSAPDKSGLPSDRFSAERTGGSVSTLTIQRTQQEDSAVYLCASSFIEHPEAFFGQGTRLTVV.

The J gene is TRBJ2-1, the V gene TRBV25-1; 8 nucleotides agree with TRBD2. CDR1 is MGHDK and CDR2 is SYGVNS in the germline V gene. J was trimmed by 7 bases and V by 2 bases; bases with no gene match: 4. The CDR3 sequence is 14 residues long. Written as DNA, the CDR3 is TGTGCCAGCAGTGAACGGGGCGGGGGGAATGAGCAGTTCTTC. It codes for CASSERGGGNEQFF.

This clone appeared a few times. The rearrangement uses TRBV5-6 and TRBJ2-7; possibly TRBD2 for D (6 bases). The CDR3 sequence is 13 residues long. The germline V and J ends were trimmed by 4 bases and 3 bases, with 11 bases remaining between them. Germline V lookup: CDR1 SGHDT, CDR2 YYEEEE. The CDR3, as DNA: TGTGCCAGCAGCCTGGGGGACTTCTACGAGCAGTACTTC. The encoded protein is CASSLGDFYEQYF.

The DNA for the CDR3 is TGCGCCAGCAACACAGGGAGGGACACTGAAGCTTTCTTT. Translation: CASNTGRDTEAFF. The V and J genes are TRBV10-2 and TRBJ1-1; a weak D match, TRBD1 (6 bases). The CDR3 has 13 amino acids. Germline-derived CDR1 and CDR2 are WSHSY and SAAADI. Trimming removed 7 bases at V and 3 bases at J, with 12 bases between.

The rearrangement uses TRBV11-1 and TRBJ2-7; the match to TRBD1 covers 11 bases. There are 16 residues in the CDR3. Germline V lookup: CDR1 SGHAT, CDR2 FQDESV (reference sequence). V lost 5 bases, J lost 1 base, and 7 bases stayed unmatched. CDR3: CASSHGQGANSYEQYF. DNA for the CDR3: TGTGCCAGCAGCCACGGACAGGGGGCGAATTCCTACGAGCAGTACTTC.

This clone appeared once. This chain joins TRBV11-2 and TRBJ1-4, with 9 positions matching TRBD1. The CDR3 has 15 amino acids. Germline V gene data show CDR1 as SGHAT and CDR2 as FQNNGV. V lost 6 bases, J lost 4 bases, and 6 bases stayed unmatched. The CDR3 loop reads CASRSQGAHNEKLFF. CDR3 sequence (DNA): TGTGCCAGCAGATCACAGGGGGCGCATAATGAAAAACTGTTTTTT.

The genes are TRBV18 and TRBJ1-1; D remains unclear. CDR1 is KGHSH and CDR2 is LQKENI in the germline V gene. Trimming took off 0 bases at V and 0 bases at J, with 11 bases between the two ends. The CDR3 length is 16 residues. Here the CDR3 reads CASSPPNSLMNTEAFF. In nucleotides, the CDR3 is TGTGCCAGCTCACCACCGAACAGCCTAATGAACACTGAAGCTTTCTTT.

The CDR3 loop is CASSLGARGGHETQYF. The CDR3 DNA reads as TGTGCCAGCAGCTTAGGGGCGCGGGGGGGCCACGAGACCCAGTACTTC. The chain uses TRBV7-2 and TRBJ2-5; TRBD2 matches at 9 bases. Per germline, CDR1 SGHTA and CDR2 FQGNSA. The CDR3 has 16 amino acids. Trimming removed 1 base from V and 5 bases from J; junction bases left unmatched: 8.

The chain uses TRBV27 and TRBJ1-2, with 7 bases fitting TRBD1. The germline gives CDR1 MNHEY, CDR2 SMNVEV (reference sequence). V lost 2 bases to trimming and J lost 6 bases; unmatched junction nucleotides: 3. The CDR3 contains 13 residues. CDR3 sequence reads: CASSLIGGDGYTF. As DNA, the CDR3 is TGTGCCAGCAGTTTAATAGGGGGCGATGGCTACACCTTC.

The V gene is TRBV28, the J gene TRBJ1-5; 8 bases are a match to TRBD1. The germline gives CDR1 MDHEN, CDR2 SYDVKM. Trimming removed 8 bases from V and 2 bases from J; junction bases left unmatched: 5. The CDR3 is 14 amino acids. CDR3 sequence (DNA): TGTGCCAGCGGATTGACAGGGGGCAATCAGCCCCAGCATTTT. The encoded protein is CASGLTGGNQPQHF.

The table lists this clone with a count of one. The rearrangement links TRBV30 to TRBJ1-2; possibly TRBD1 for D (6 bases). The germline CDR1 and CDR2 sequences are GTSNPN and SVGIG (reference sequence). The CDR3 runs 15 residues. Trimming shortened V by 2 bases and J by 8 bases, and 21 bases separated the two germline ends. The CDR3 region is CAWSYYLTGLDGYTF. The CDR3 bases are TGTGCCTGGAGTTACTACCTAACAGGGTTGGACGGCTACACCTTC.

The rearrangement links TRBV3-1 (or the pseudogene TRBV3-2) to TRBJ2-2, with 10 bases lining up with TRBD2. V lost 4 bases and J lost 3; bases outside the gene matches: 5. The germline V gene encodes CDR1 LGHDT and CDR2 YNNKEL (reference sequence). The CDR3 runs to 16 residues. CDR3 sequence (DNA): TGTGCCAGCAGCCTCACAGCGGGGGGGTACACCGGGGAGCTGTTTTTT. Residues: CASSLTAGGYTGELFF.

This sequence joins TRBV11-2 and TRBJ1-2, with TRBD1 matching over 7 bases. The V gene end was trimmed by 1 base and the J gene end by 6 bases; junction bases not matched to a gene: 8. From germline, CDR1 is SGHAT and CDR2 FQNNGV. This CDR3 is 15 amino acids long. The CDR3 loop reads CASSLAALGGHGYTF. CDR3 in DNA: TGTGCCAGCAGCTTAGCGGCTTTAGGGGGCCATGGCTACACCTTC. The entire variable domain, with the rest obtained from reference TRBV11-2 and TRBJ1-2, is as follows: EAGVAQSPRYKIIEKRQSVAFWCNPISGHATLYWYQQILGQGPKLLIQFQNNGVVDDSQLPKDRFSAERLKGVDSTLKIQPAKLEDSAVYLCASSLAALGGHGYTFGSGTRLTVV.

The chain carries TRBV30 and TRBJ1-4; no reliable D call. Germline V CDR1 and CDR2: GTSNPN, SVGIG (reference sequence). The CDR3 consists of 13 residues. V lost 1 base and J lost 14, with 17 bases in between. The CDR3 DNA reads TGTGCCTGGAGTGATGCGGCGGGAACGTCGCTGTTTTTT. Translation gives CAWSDAAGTSLFF.

The chain is built from TRBV13 and TRBJ1-5, with TRBD1 as a possible D gene (5 bases). Trimming stripped 4 bases from V and 4 bases from J, with 8 bases between. The CDR3 is 13 amino acids. Germline V gene data show CDR1 as PRHDT and CDR2 as FYEKMQ (reference sequence). The CDR3 loop reads CASSSRGNQPQHF. Written as DNA, the CDR3 is TGTGCCAGCAGCTCACGGGGGAATCAGCCCCAGCATTTT. The full variable domain, with the rest looked up from reference TRBV13 and TRBJ1-5, is AAGVIQSPRHLIKEKRETATLKCYPIPRHDTVYWYQQGPGQDPQFLISFYEKMQSDKGSIPDRFSAQQFSDYHSELNMSSLELGDSALYFCASSSRGNQPQHFGDGTRLSIL.

This chain connects TRBV13 to TRBJ2-7; perhaps TRBD1 as D (6 bases). The germline V gene has CDR1 PRHDT and CDR2 FYEKMQ (reference sequence). Trimming took 4 bases from V and 1 from J, leaving 8 bases between them. This CDR3 has 13 amino acids. CDR3: CASSSGQSYEQYF. DNA for the CDR3: TGTGCCAGCAGCTCTGGACAGTCCTACGAGCAGTACTTC.

This CDR3 reads CSAGDRENYGYTF. The CDR3 nucleotides are TGCAGCGCTGGGGACAGGGAGAACTATGGCTACACCTTC. V gene TRBV29-1 combines with J gene TRBJ1-2; 9 bases map to TRBD1. The CDR3 extends over 13 amino acids. V lost 7 bases to trimming and J lost 2 bases; unmatched junction nucleotides: 5. The germline gives CDR1 SQVTM, CDR2 ANQGSEA.

The CDR3: CASRTGVISNQPQHF. The DNA for the CDR3 is TGCGCCAGCAGGACAGGGGTGATTAGCAATCAGCCCCAGCATTTT. This sequence joins TRBV23-1 and TRBJ1-5; TRBD1 matches at 8 bases. TRBV23-1 is treated as an ORF (open reading frame) with a function not yet certain. J lost 0 bases, V lost 6 bases, and 4 bases had no gene match. The length of the CDR3 is 15 residues.

The gene calls are TRBV3-1 (or the pseudogene TRBV3-2) and TRBJ1-2; D is possibly TRBD1 (5 bases). Germline assignment: CDR1 LGHDT and CDR2 YNNKEL (reference sequence). Trimming took off 0 bases at V and 0 bases at J, with 14 bases between the two ends. The CDR3 is made up of 17 amino acids. This chain's CDR3 is CASSQDVTGLANYGYTF. CDR3 nucleotides: TGTGCCAGCAGCCAAGATGTAACGGGACTTGCTAACTATGGCTACACCTTC.

The chain uses TRBV11-1 and TRBJ1-2; D remains ambiguous. Between the trimmed V and J ends, which lost 5 bases and 5 bases, there was a span of 15 bases. The CDR3 covers 14 residues. Germline loops: CDR1 SGHAT, CDR2 FQDESV (reference sequence). The CDR3 DNA is TGTGCCAGCAGCGGATCCGGGAGGAAATATGGCTACACCTTC. Amino acids: CASSGSGRKYGYTF.

The chain recombines TRBV3-1 (or the pseudogene TRBV3-2) with TRBJ1-4; D unclear. Germline lookup yields CDR1 LGHDT and CDR2 YNNKEL (reference sequence). The CDR3 runs to 15 residues. V gave up 0 bases and J gave up 0 bases, with 5 bases separating them. The CDR3 DNA reads as TGTGCCAGCAGCCAAGAAGCCTCAACTAATGAAAAACTGTTTTTT. This codes for CASSQEASTNEKLFF.

This chain joins TRBV29-1 and TRBJ2-3; 9 bases are a match to TRBD1. Per the germline V gene, CDR1 is SQVTM and CDR2 is ANQGSEA. This CDR3 contains 14 residues. Trimming cost V 4 bases and J 4 bases; bases outside gene matches: 6. The CDR3 nucleotides are TGCAGCGTTGGCTTCGGACAGGGGCCAGATACGCAGTATTTT. Translation: CSVGFGQGPDTQYF.

The CDR3 is CASSSGGPQGDTQYF. CDR3 in DNA: TGTGCCAGCAGTTCGGGGGGCCCCCAGGGTGATACGCAGTATTTT. This chain uses TRBV7-9 with TRBJ2-3; a weak D match, TRBD2 (7 bases). Looked up from germline, CDR1 is SEHNR and CDR2 is FQNEAQ (reference sequence). CDR3 length: 15 residues. Trimming took off 6 bases at V and 6 bases at J, with 19 bases between the two ends.